These 26 T cell receptor beta chains came from one sample sequenced in a study of T-cell reconstitution after alpha-beta-depleted transplantation in children. Researchers prepared the TCRbeta library using unique molecular identifiers, the study reports. TCRdb analysed the PCR reads with MiXCR anew, one entry per CDR3 protein. The repertoire holds around 480,000 distinct CDR3 sequences, with approximately 30% as singletons. Here the sequenced sample was PBMCs from the stem cell graft donor, taken from the stem cell graft. All receptors derive from a human donor who donated a stem cell graft to a child with aplastic anemia.

As regards this clonotype: A read error may account for a junction end that differs from germline. J is TRBJ1-1 and V is TRBV20-1; the match to TRBD1 covers 10 bases. The CDR3 runs to 18 residues. CDR1 is DFQATT, CDR2 SNEGSKA, per germline (reference sequence). For the CDR3, the DNA is TGCTGTGCTAGACCTACGGGACAGGGGCCGGGACTGAACACTGAAGCTTTCTTT. It codes for CCARPTGQGPGLNTEAFF.

The rearrangement joins TRBV12-3 or TRBV12-4 to TRBJ2-7; 8 bases agree with TRBD2. This CDR3 spans 14 amino acids. The V gene end was trimmed by 2 bases and the J gene end by 3 bases; junction bases not matched to a gene: 3. CDR3 region: CASSLKAGVYEQYF. CDR3 bases: TGTGCCAGCAGTTTAAAAGCGGGAGTCTACGAGCAGTACTTC.

The V and J genes are TRBV27 and TRBJ2-2; 7 positions match TRBD1. Per germline, CDR1 MNHEY and CDR2 SMNVEV (reference sequence). Losses at the gene ends were 6 bases for V and 4 bases for J; bases not matched to a gene: 11. The CDR3 runs to 16 residues. The CDR3 DNA follows: TGTGCCAGCAGACTACAGGGGTCGCTGATCACCGGGGAGCTGTTTTTT. Encoded protein: CASRLQGSLITGELFF.

CDR3 residues: CASKALAGLNNEQFF. CDR3 DNA: TGTGCCAGCAAGGCCCTAGCGGGTTTGAATAATGAGCAGTTCTTC. The chain recombines TRBV2 with TRBJ2-1, with 8 bases that match TRBD2. The CDR3 loop spans 15 amino acids. CDR1 is SNHLY and CDR2 is FYNNEI in the germline V gene. The V and J ends lost 7 bases and 7 bases, in that order; junction bases with no gene match: 12.

The J gene is TRBJ1-2, the V gene TRBV29-1, with TRBD1 as a possible D gene (6 bases). Germline V gene data show CDR1 as SQVTM and CDR2 as ANQGSEA. Trimming pared 7 bases from V and 4 bases from J, leaving 13 bases between. This CDR3 region has 12 residues. CDR3 region: CSAVQGIYGYTF. The CDR3 DNA follows: TGCAGCGCCGTACAGGGAATCTATGGCTACACCTTC.

This clonotype showed up just a few times. The chain uses TRBV20-1 and TRBJ1-5; 8 nucleotides align to TRBD1. The CDR3 covers 17 residues. V dropped 5 bases and J dropped 0; count of bases not matched to a gene: 12. Germline lookup yields CDR1 DFQATT and CDR2 SNEGSKA (reference sequence). For the CDR3, the DNA is TGCAGTGCTCTATTCCGGGACAGGATATATAGCAATCAGCCCCAGCATTTT. This sequence encodes CSALFRDRIYSNQPQHF.

The chain links TRBV6-5 to TRBJ2-7; 7 bases align to TRBD1. The CDR3 runs to 13 residues. After removal of 4 bases from V and 4 bases from J, the junction contained 4 bases not matched to a gene. The germline V gene has CDR1 MNHEY and CDR2 SVGAGI. The CDR3 region is CASSLHRGYEQYV. CDR3 bases: TGTGCCAGCAGTTTGCACAGGGGTTACGAGCAGTACGTC.

This chain links TRBV5-1 with TRBJ1-5; no definite D call. V lost 0 bases and J 9 bases, leaving 10 bases between the germline ends. Germline values: CDR1 SGHRS, CDR2 YFSETQ. The CDR3 totals 13 residues. The CDR3: CASSLDGERPQHF. Written as DNA, the CDR3 is TGCGCCAGCAGCTTGGACGGCGAACGGCCCCAGCATTTT.

This clonotype occurred a few times. This chain joins TRBV29-1 and TRBJ2-7, with D perhaps matching TRBD1 (6 bases). V lost 1 base and J 3 bases, leaving 13 bases between the germline ends. This CDR3 is built from 14 residues. Germline values: CDR1 SQVTM, CDR2 ANQGSEA. CDR3 sequence (DNA): TGCAGCGTTGAAGGCCCGGGACACAACTACGAGCAGTACTTC. Protein sequence: CSVEGPGHNYEQYF.

The rearrangement joins TRBV28 to TRBJ1-1; D gene uncertain. CDR1 MDHEN and CDR2 SYDVKM come from the germline V gene. Trimming cost V 5 bases and J 5 bases, with 9 bases left between them. This CDR3 has 12 residues. This chain's CDR3 is CASSRTATEAFF. CDR3 in DNA: TGTGCCAGCAGTCGAACAGCAACTGAAGCTTTCTTT.

This clonotype occurred many times. The CDR3 DNA reads TGTGCCAGCGGATCTGCTAGCGGGAGGGCCAATGAGCAGTTCTTC. It codes for CASGSASGRANEQFF. The V call is TRBV27, the J call TRBJ2-1; TRBD2 matches at 12 bases. The J segment lost 6 bases and the V segment lost 8 bases, leaving 8 bases of the junction unmatched. This CDR3 is 15 amino acids long. Germline CDR1 and CDR2: MNHEY and SMNVEV (reference sequence).

This chain uses TRBV5-1 with TRBJ2-2, with 12 bases lining up with TRBD2. Trimming removed 4 bases from V and 4 bases from J; junction bases left unmatched: 5. CDR1 is SGHRS, CDR2 YFSETQ, per germline. There are 16 residues in the CDR3. CDR3 nucleotide sequence: TGCGCCAGCAGCATCTCGACTAGCGGGAGCACCGGGGAGCTGTTTTTT. It is translated as CASSISTSGSTGELFF.

This chain connects TRBV20-1 to TRBJ2-3; D is unresolved. Germline V gives CDR1 DFQATT, CDR2 SNEGSKA (reference sequence). V lost 6 bases to trimming and J lost 2 bases, with 15 bases between them. This CDR3 spans 14 amino acids. In DNA form, the CDR3 reads TGCAGTGCCCTCCCCCCAGTTTTCACAGATACGCAGTATTTT. This encodes CSALPPVFTDTQYF.

In this sample, this clonotype turned up a few times. The rearrangement uses TRBV6-5 and TRBJ2-5; no clear D gene. Germline V gives CDR1 MNHEY, CDR2 SVGAGI. V lost 0 bases, J lost 5 bases, and 10 bases lay in between. The CDR3 is made up of 14 amino acids. In DNA, the CDR3 is TGTGCCAGCAGTTACTCTAGTCGTGGGGAGACCCAGTACTTC. This gives the protein CASSYSSRGETQYF.

The chain couples TRBV29-1 to TRBJ2-1; 9 bases line up with TRBD1. Unmatched junction bases numbered 8, after V lost 6 bases and J lost 8 bases. Germline V gene sequence: CDR1 SQVTM, CDR2 ANQGSEA. CDR3 length equals 13 residues. This CDR3 is CSVLWDRVYEQFF. Here the CDR3 DNA reads TGCAGCGTGCTCTGGGACAGGGTCTATGAGCAGTTCTTC.

The rearrangement joins TRBV4-3 to TRBJ2-7; 7 nucleotides agree with TRBD1. CDR1 LGHNA and CDR2 YSLEER come from the germline V gene. The CDR3 is 13 amino acids. V lost 4 bases and J lost 3; bases outside the gene matches: 3. The CDR3 loop is CASSPAGGYEQYF. CDR3 nucleotide sequence: TGCGCCAGCAGCCCAGCAGGGGGCTACGAGCAGTACTTC.

The chain combines TRBV18 with TRBJ1-2; 7 positions match TRBD1. This CDR3 is 12 amino acids long. Germline V lookup: CDR1 KGHSH, CDR2 LQKENI. V shed 11 bases and J 7 bases; nucleotides not matched to a gene: 10. CDR3 loop: CASIAGGSGYTF. The CDR3, as DNA: TGTGCCTCTATCGCAGGGGGATCTGGCTACACCTTC. The whole variable domain, filled in from reference TRBV18 and TRBJ1-2, reads NAGVMQNPRHLVRRRGQEARLRCSPMKGHSHVYWYRQLPEEGLKFMVYLQKENIIDESGMPKERFSAEFPKEGPSILRIQQVVRGDSAAYFCASIAGGSGYTFGSGTRLTVV.

The chain carries TRBV19 and TRBJ1-4; TRBD1 agrees at 9 bases. The length of the CDR3 is 14 residues. The trim removed 5 bases at V and 7 bases at J, leaving 5 bases unmatched. Germline CDR1 reads LNHDA; CDR2 reads SQIVND (reference sequence). CDR3 loop: CASSPGQGREKLFF. CDR3 in DNA: TGTGCCAGTAGTCCCGGACAGGGGCGTGAAAAACTGTTTTTT. Combining the CDR3 with reference TRBV19 and TRBJ1-4 gives the whole variable domain DGGITQSPKYLFRKEGQNVTLSCEQNLNHDAMYWYRQDPGQGLRLIYYSQIVNDFQKGDIAEGYSVSREKKESFPLTVTSAQKNPTAFYLCASSPGQGREKLFFGSGTQLSVL.

The rearrangement links TRBV7-2 to TRBJ2-7; 9 bases line up with TRBD2. The junction had 7 bases not matched to a gene; V was cut back by 5 bases and J by 2 bases. The germline CDR1 and CDR2 sequences are SGHTA and FQGNSA. There are 15 residues in the CDR3. The CDR3 region has the DNA TGTGCCAGCAGCACGCAAGCGGGAGGAGCCTACGAGCAGTACTTC. Its translation is CASSTQAGGAYEQYF.

The sample holds many counts of this clonotype. CDR3 region: CSVDRVGSSYNEQFF. The CDR3 DNA reads TGCAGCGTTGACCGAGTGGGGAGCTCCTACAATGAGCAGTTCTTC. V and J are TRBV29-1 and TRBJ2-1; D may be TRBD2 (5 bases). The CDR3 runs to 15 residues. The V end lost 3 bases, the J end lost 0 bases, and 12 bases lay between the germline ends. Germline V gene sequence: CDR1 SQVTM, CDR2 ANQGSEA.

This clonotype came up a few times. The chain combines TRBV6-4 with TRBJ2-1; 11 bases agree with TRBD2. This CDR3 has 15 residues. Germline values: CDR1 MRHNA, CDR2 SNTAGT. With V trimmed by 5 bases and J by 8 bases, 8 bases remained unmatched. CDR3 residues: CASSLLAGGSDEQFF. The DNA for the CDR3 is TGTGCCAGCAGTTTATTAGCGGGAGGGTCCGATGAGCAGTTCTTC.

This clonotype was seen only a few times. The chain is built from TRBV7-2 and TRBJ1-4; 8 bases agree with TRBD1. V shed 0 bases, J shed 7 bases, and the junction held 1 base outside the gene matches. In germline, CDR1 is SGHTA, CDR2 FQGNSA. There are 14 residues in the CDR3. CDR3 sequence reads: CASSLATGGEKLFF. In DNA, the CDR3 is TGTGCCAGCAGCTTAGCAACAGGGGGTGAAAAACTGTTTTTT.

The J gene is TRBJ2-1, the V gene TRBV7-2, with 7 bases aligning to TRBD2. The CDR3 is 16 amino acids. The V gene end was trimmed by 5 bases and the J gene end by 4 bases; junction bases not matched to a gene: 11. CDR1 SGHTA and CDR2 FQGNSA come from the germline V gene. The CDR3 sequence: CASSPRIGEGYNEQFF. The CDR3 region has the DNA TGTGCCAGCAGCCCCCGTATAGGGGAGGGGTACAATGAGCAGTTCTTC.

The chain joins TRBV7-9 to TRBJ2-1, with 7 bases fitting TRBD1. Germline CDR1 reads SEHNR; CDR2 reads FQNEAQ (reference sequence). J lost 7 bases, V lost 7 bases, and 13 bases had no gene match. The CDR3 spans 15 residues. CDR3: CASTEMRTGGNEQFF. The CDR3 DNA is TGTGCCAGCACCGAGATGAGGACAGGTGGGAATGAGCAGTTCTTC.

The chain couples TRBV20-1 to TRBJ2-3; 8 bases line up with TRBD2. The germline gives CDR1 DFQATT, CDR2 SNEGSKA (reference sequence). J gave up 1 base and V 4 bases, and 4 bases lay outside the gene matches. The CDR3 has 14 amino acids. The CDR3 reads CSATGGPGTDTQYF. In DNA form, the CDR3 reads TGCAGTGCTACGGGAGGGCCGGGCACAGATACGCAGTATTTT.

This clonotype was recorded a few times. The chain joins TRBV7-4 to TRBJ2-1; D might be TRBD1 (6 bases). V lost 6 bases, J lost 7 bases, and 19 bases lay in between. From germline, CDR1 is SGHVT and CDR2 SQSDAQ. This CDR3 contains 15 residues. The CDR3 sequence is CASSPGHRIHNEQFF. As DNA, the CDR3 is TGTGCCAGCAGTCCGGGACACCGAATTCATAATGAGCAGTTCTTC. Full variable domain (missing parts from reference TRBV7-4 and TRBJ2-1): GAGVSQSPRYKVAKRGRDVALRCDSISGHVTLYWYRQTLGQGSEVLTYSQSDAQRDKSGRPSGRFSAERPERSVSTLKIQRTEQGDSAVYLCASSPGHRIHNEQFFGPGTRLTVL.